The 8 T cell receptor beta chains presented below share a single source sample, sequenced in a study of blood T cell repertoires in COVID-19. This table comes from immunoSEQ multiplex PCR, and its TCRdb copy is limited to in-frame clones, with some not included. The sample contains 100,000 to 150,000 clones, over 80% of which appear only once. Sequenced material: peripheral blood. The receptor source for this set is a man aged 55-75 years with acute or convalescent COVID-19.

V and J are TRBV11-2 and TRBJ1-3; D is ambiguous. V shed 2 bases and J shed 0 bases, with 8 bases lying between them. This CDR3 region has 15 residues. Germline lookup yields CDR1 SGHAT and CDR2 FQNNGV. In DNA form, the CDR3 reads TGTGCCAGCAGCTTATCAGATCACTCTGGAAACACCATATATTTT. Translated, it gives CASSLSDHSGNTIYF.

The chain is built from TRBV7-8 and TRBJ2-1; 10 positions agree with TRBD2. The germline V gene has CDR1 SGHVS and CDR2 FQNEAQ. The CDR3 spans 15 residues. The J segment lost 3 bases and the V segment lost 5 bases, leaving 4 bases of the junction unmatched. CDR3 protein: CASSQGLAFYNEQFF. The CDR3 nucleotides are TGTGCCAGCAGCCAGGGACTAGCGTTCTACAATGAGCAGTTCTTC.

V and J are TRBV9 and TRBJ2-7; 7 nucleotides match TRBD1. The germline V gene has CDR1 SGDLS and CDR2 YYNGEE. The J segment lost 3 bases and the V segment lost 4 bases, leaving 7 bases of the junction unmatched. The CDR3 loop spans 14 amino acids. CDR3: CASSPRTGNYEQYF. The CDR3 region has the DNA TGTGCCAGCAGCCCCCGGACAGGAAACTACGAGCAGTACTTC.

The chain links TRBV19 to TRBJ1-1, with a weak D call TRBD1 (5 bases). The CDR3 totals 15 residues. Germline CDR1 reads LNHDA; CDR2 reads SQIVND (reference sequence). V lost 0 bases and J 5 bases, leaving 13 bases between the germline ends. The CDR3 bases are TGTGCCAGTAGTATAGAAGGGGTAAGGGGTACTGAAGCTTTCTTT. This sequence encodes CASSIEGVRGTEAFF.

The V call is TRBV6-1, the J call TRBJ2-7; 10 nucleotides match TRBD1. The CDR3 consists of 15 residues. The germline gives CDR1 MNHNS, CDR2 SASEGT. Losses at the gene ends were 2 bases for V and 3 bases for J; bases not matched to a gene: 4. DNA for the CDR3: TGTGCCAGCAGTGAAATCTGGACAGGGGGCTACGAGCAGTACTTC. It codes for CASSEIWTGGYEQYF.

V gene TRBV10-2 combines with J gene TRBJ2-6, with 11 positions matching TRBD1. V was pared by 6 bases and J by 3 bases, with 10 bases of the junction left unmatched. This CDR3 has 18 residues. Germline loops: CDR1 WSHSY, CDR2 SAAADI. CDR3 sequence reads: CASRSGQGALVGANVLTF. CDR3 in DNA: TGCGCCAGCAGATCAGGACAGGGGGCTCTAGTTGGGGCCAACGTCCTGACTTTC.

In this sample, this clone turned up a few times. The gene calls are TRBV6-6 and TRBJ1-6; perhaps TRBD1 as D (5 bases). Trimming pared 0 bases from V and 7 bases from J, leaving 13 bases between. This CDR3 spans 16 amino acids. Germline loops: CDR1 MNHNY, CDR2 SVGAGI (reference sequence). Here the CDR3 DNA reads TGTGCCAGCAGTTACTCCTCGGCAGGGCCGAATTCACCCCTCCACTTT. Translating gives CASSYSSAGPNSPLHF.

This clone appeared many times. The chain joins TRBV30 to TRBJ1-1; D possibly corresponds to TRBD1 (5 bases). The CDR3 totals 13 residues. Germline V gene data show CDR1 as GTSNPN and CDR2 as SVGIG (reference sequence). Trimming stripped 1 base from V and 3 bases from J, with 9 bases between. In DNA form, the CDR3 reads TGTGCCTGGAGTGGGACAACCCACACTGAAGCTTTCTTT. This gives the protein CAWSGTTHTEAFF.